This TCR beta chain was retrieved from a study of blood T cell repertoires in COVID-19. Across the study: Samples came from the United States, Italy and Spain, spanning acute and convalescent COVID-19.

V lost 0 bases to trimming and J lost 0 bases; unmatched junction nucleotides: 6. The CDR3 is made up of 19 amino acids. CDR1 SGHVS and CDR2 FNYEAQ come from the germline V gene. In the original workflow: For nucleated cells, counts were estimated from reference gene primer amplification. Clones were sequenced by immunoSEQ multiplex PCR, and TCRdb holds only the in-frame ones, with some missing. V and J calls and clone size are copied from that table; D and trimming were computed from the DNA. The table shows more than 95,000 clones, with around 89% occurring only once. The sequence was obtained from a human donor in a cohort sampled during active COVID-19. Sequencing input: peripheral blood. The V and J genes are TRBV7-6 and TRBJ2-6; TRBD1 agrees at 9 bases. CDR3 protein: CASSLASGQGYSGANVLTF. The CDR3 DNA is TGTGCCAGCAGCTTAGCGTCGGGACAGGGATACTCTGGGGCCAACGTCCTGACTTTC.